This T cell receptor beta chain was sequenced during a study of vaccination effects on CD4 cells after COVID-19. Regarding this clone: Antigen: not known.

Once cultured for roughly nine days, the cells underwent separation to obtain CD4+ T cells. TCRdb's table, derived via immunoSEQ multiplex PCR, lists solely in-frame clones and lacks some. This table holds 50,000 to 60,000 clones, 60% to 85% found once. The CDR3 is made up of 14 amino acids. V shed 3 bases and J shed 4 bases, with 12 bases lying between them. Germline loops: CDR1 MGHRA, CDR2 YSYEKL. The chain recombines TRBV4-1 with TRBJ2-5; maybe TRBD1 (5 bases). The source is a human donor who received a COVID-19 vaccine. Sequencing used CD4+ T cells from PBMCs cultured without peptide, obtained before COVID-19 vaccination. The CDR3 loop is CASSQGLGRETQYF. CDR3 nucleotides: TGCGCCAGCAGCCAGGGGCTCGGACGAGAGACCCAGTACTTC.